These 13 T cell receptor beta chains were all obtained from the same sample, sequenced in a study of shared clonotypes between healthy human individuals. As defined, naive CD8 cells were CD45RO-negative and positively selected for CCR7, with terminally differentiated effector memory CD45RA+ cells excluded. Profiling relied on immunoSEQ multiplex PCR, and the TCRdb table lists in-frame clones only, not all of them. The sample holds hundreds of thousands of clones, about 98% seen once. The source material was naive CD8+ T cells sorted from blood. The source of these receptors is a man aged 25-45 years in good health.

In regard to this clone: In the same sample, other DNA sequences code for this CDR3. V and J are TRBV27 and TRBJ2-7; maybe TRBD2 (6 bases). Trimming cost V 0 bases and J 4 bases, with 10 bases left between them. This CDR3 region has 14 residues. Per germline, CDR1 MNHEY and CDR2 SMNVEV (reference sequence). CDR3 residues: CASSLSTGSYEQYF. The CDR3 DNA reads TGTGCCAGCAGTTTATCGACCGGGAGTTACGAGCAGTACTTC.

As DNA, the CDR3 is TGTGCCAGCAGCCCTACCTCCGAAAATGGGGTTTTTGAGACCCAGTACTTC. Translating gives CASSPTSENGVFETQYF. The gene calls are TRBV7-9 and TRBJ2-5; D call uncertain. This CDR3 has 17 amino acids. Germline values: CDR1 SEHNR, CDR2 FQNEAQ (reference sequence). V was shortened by 5 bases and J by 5 bases, with 24 bases between the two germline ends.

The chain links TRBV19 to TRBJ2-3; 9 bases fit TRBD1. Trimming removed 6 bases from V and 0 bases from J; junction bases left unmatched: 7. This CDR3 has 16 residues. CDR1 is LNHDA, CDR2 SQIVND, per germline (reference sequence). CDR3 protein: CASSPGTGTSTDTQYF. CDR3 nucleotide sequence: TGTGCCAGTAGCCCCGGGACAGGGACTAGCACAGATACGCAGTATTTT.

The chain joins TRBV13 to TRBJ2-1, with D possibly being TRBD2 (6 bases). Germline CDR1 is PRHDT and CDR2 is FYEKMQ (reference sequence). The CDR3 extends over 14 amino acids. Between the trimmed V and J ends, which lost 4 bases and 6 bases, there was a span of 13 bases. This CDR3 reads CASSSRLVSNEQFF. CDR3 DNA: TGTGCCAGCAGCTCCCGACTAGTTTCCAATGAGCAGTTCTTC.

The rearrangement links TRBV7-9 to TRBJ2-7, with D uncertain. The CDR3 runs to 11 residues. Trimming took 2 bases from V and 5 from J, leaving 4 bases between them. Germline V gene sequence: CDR1 SEHNR, CDR2 FQNEAQ (reference sequence). CDR3 sequence: CASSLRDEQYF. CDR3 DNA sequence: TGTGCCAGCAGCTTAAGGGACGAGCAGTACTTC.

To note about this clone: The sample holds other DNA sequences that translate to the same CDR3. The chain recombines TRBV27 with TRBJ1-5, with 11 bases matching TRBD1. CDR3 length: 15 residues. The J segment lost 4 bases and the V segment lost 5 bases, leaving 4 bases of the junction unmatched. In germline, CDR1 is MNHEY, CDR2 SMNVEV (reference sequence). Here the CDR3 reads CASSPGTGGNQPQHF. CDR3 DNA sequence: TGTGCCAGCAGTCCTGGGACAGGGGGGAATCAGCCCCAGCATTTT.

Note on this clone: Other DNA sequences from this sample encode an identical CDR3 as well. The chain links TRBV27 to TRBJ2-7; either TRBD1 or TRBD2 may supply D (5 bases each). The V gene's germline CDR1 is MNHEY and CDR2 SMNVEV (reference sequence). CDR3 length equals 13 residues. With 4 bases removed from V and 0 bases from J, the gap between germline ends came to 7 bases. The CDR3 spells CASSSGGSYEQYF. In nucleotides, the CDR3 is TGTGCCAGCAGTTCTGGGGGCTCCTACGAGCAGTACTTC.

V is TRBV29-1 and J is TRBJ1-3; D uncertain. V lost 4 bases, J lost 0 bases, and 7 bases lay in between. Germline CDR1 and CDR2: SQVTM and ANQGSEA. CDR3 length: 13 amino acids. The CDR3 is CSVGNRSGNTIYF. In DNA, the CDR3 is TGCAGCGTTGGTAACCGCTCTGGAAACACCATATATTTT.

This clone was observed a single time. The chain links TRBV29-1 to TRBJ2-7; D possibly corresponds to TRBD2 (6 bases). The germline CDR1 and CDR2 sequences are SQVTM and ANQGSEA. The CDR3 sequence is 13 residues long. Trimming took 5 bases from V and 3 from J, leaving 14 bases between them. The CDR3: CSVQTRRDYEQYF. CDR3 nucleotides: TGCAGCGTTCAAACCAGGCGGGACTACGAGCAGTACTTC.

V gene TRBV7-9 combines with J gene TRBJ2-7, with 11 positions matching TRBD2. There are 15 residues in the CDR3. Germline V lookup: CDR1 SEHNR, CDR2 FQNEAQ (reference sequence). Unmatched junction bases numbered 4, after V lost 4 bases and J lost 2 bases. As DNA, the CDR3 is TGTGCCAGCAGCTCCGGACTAGCGGGTGCCTACGAGCAGTACTTC. It encodes CASSSGLAGAYEQYF.

With respect to this clone: The same CDR3 is also encoded by other DNA sequences in this sample. The chain combines TRBV29-1 with TRBJ2-7; no firm D call. The germline V and J ends were trimmed by 7 bases and 4 bases, with 8 bases remaining between them. The CDR3 extends over 10 amino acids. The V gene's germline CDR1 is SQVTM and CDR2 ANQGSEA. CDR3 nucleotides: TGCAGCGCACTGGGGTACGAGCAGTACTTC. It encodes CSALGYEQYF.

The chain uses TRBV9 and TRBJ2-5, with 8 nucleotides matching TRBD2. Per the germline V gene, CDR1 is SGDLS and CDR2 is YYNGEE. Trimming cost V 0 bases and J 3 bases; bases outside gene matches: 1. This CDR3 is built from 14 residues. In nucleotides, the CDR3 is TGTGCCAGCAGCGTAGCGGGGGGGGAAGAGACCCAGTACTTC. Amino acids: CASSVAGGEETQYF. Full variable domain (missing parts from reference TRBV9 and TRBJ2-5): DSGVTQTPKHLITATGQRVTLRCSPRSGDLSVYWYQQSLDQGLQFLIQYYNGEERAKGNILERFSAQQFPDLHSELNLSSLELGDSALYFCASSVAGGEETQYFGPGTRLLVL.

This rearrangement joins TRBV6-6 to TRBJ1-2; D is unclear. The V and J ends lost 2 bases and 4 bases respectively, with 14 bases between them. The CDR3 is made up of 15 amino acids. Germline CDR1 is MNHNY and CDR2 is SVGAGI (reference sequence). CDR3 loop: CASSYMTEEVYGYTF. In DNA, the CDR3 is TGTGCCAGCAGTTACATGACGGAGGAAGTCTATGGCTACACCTTC.